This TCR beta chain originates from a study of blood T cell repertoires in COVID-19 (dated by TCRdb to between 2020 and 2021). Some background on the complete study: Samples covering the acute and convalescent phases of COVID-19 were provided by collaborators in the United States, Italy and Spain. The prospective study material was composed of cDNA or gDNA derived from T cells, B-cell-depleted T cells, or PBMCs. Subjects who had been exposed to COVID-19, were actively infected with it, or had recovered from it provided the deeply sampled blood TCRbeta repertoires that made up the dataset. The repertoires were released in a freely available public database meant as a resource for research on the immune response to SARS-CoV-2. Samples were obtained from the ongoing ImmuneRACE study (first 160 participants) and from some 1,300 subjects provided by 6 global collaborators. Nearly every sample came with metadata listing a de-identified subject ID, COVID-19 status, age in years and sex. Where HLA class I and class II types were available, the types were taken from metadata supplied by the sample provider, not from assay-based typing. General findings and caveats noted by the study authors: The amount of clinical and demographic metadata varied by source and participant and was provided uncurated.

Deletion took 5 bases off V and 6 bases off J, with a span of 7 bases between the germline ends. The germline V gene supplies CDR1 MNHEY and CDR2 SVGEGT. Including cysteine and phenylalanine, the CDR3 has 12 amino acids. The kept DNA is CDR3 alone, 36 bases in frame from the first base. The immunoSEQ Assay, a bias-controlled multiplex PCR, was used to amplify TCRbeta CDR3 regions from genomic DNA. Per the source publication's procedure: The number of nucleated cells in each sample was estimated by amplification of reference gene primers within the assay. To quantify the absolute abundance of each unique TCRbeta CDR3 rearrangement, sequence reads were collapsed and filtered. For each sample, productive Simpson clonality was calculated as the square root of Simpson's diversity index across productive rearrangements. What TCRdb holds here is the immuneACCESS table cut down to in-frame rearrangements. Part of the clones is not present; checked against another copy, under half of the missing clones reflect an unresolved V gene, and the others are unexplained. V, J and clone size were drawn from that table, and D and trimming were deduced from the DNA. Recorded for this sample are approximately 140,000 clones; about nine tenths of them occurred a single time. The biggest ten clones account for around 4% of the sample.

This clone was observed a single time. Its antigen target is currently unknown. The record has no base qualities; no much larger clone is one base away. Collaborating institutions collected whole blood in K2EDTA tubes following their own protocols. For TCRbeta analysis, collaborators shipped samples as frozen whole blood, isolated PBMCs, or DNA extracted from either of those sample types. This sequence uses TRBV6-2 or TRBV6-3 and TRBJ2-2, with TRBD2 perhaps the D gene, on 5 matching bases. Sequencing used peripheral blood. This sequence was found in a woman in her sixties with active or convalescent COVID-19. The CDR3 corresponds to CASSTGAGELFF. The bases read TGTGCCAGCAGTACCGGGGCCGGGGAGCTGTTTTTT.